This entry describes one TCR beta chain. Its antigen specificity is not known. Base qualities were left out, and no much larger clone turns up one base away. These data come from a study of T cells of healthy individuals (dated by TCRdb to about 2018). The method behind the library was 5' RACE. Sequencing took place on an Illumina MiSeq. In-frame beta chains were kept once TCRdb had trimmed the public reads at Q25 with fastp and called clones with MiXCR. Each entry merges the rows of one CDR3 protein and shows their most common DNA and genes. This sample has 53,000 or so distinct CDR3 sequences in its table, and roughly 14% of those were observed once. The ten top clones hold approximately 16% of the sample. Inclusive of the bounding cysteine and phenylalanine, the CDR3 is 14 residues long. This entry keeps only the CDR3 DNA: 42 bases, framed from base 1. The junction carries 11 bases between V and J, which are trimmed by 2 bases and 3 bases respectively. Taken from the germline V gene (reference sequence), the CDR1 and CDR2 loops are DFQATT and SNEGSKA.

Recombination connected TRBV20-1 to TRBJ2-1; the D segment cannot be called with confidence. The TCR was taken from a human donor in good health. The CDR3 protein is CSARPVNIYNEQFF. The nucleotide sequence reads as follows: TGCAGTGCTAGACCAGTGAATATCTACAATGAGCAGTTCTTC.